This T cell receptor beta chain is drawn from a study of cytomegalovirus exposure and HLA in healthy donors. Study-wide findings and caveats: The authors enumerated 150 to 200 TCR beta chains as linked to cytomegalovirus. Most TCRs appeared rarely, but some public TCRs recurred in many donors.

In germline, CDR1 is KGHSH, CDR2 LQKENI. With 4 bases clipped from V and 6 bases from J, the junction kept 0 bases outside the gene matches. This CDR3 has 13 residues. 13 Jbeta primers and 60 Vbeta primers were used for the PCR. Generated by immunoSEQ multiplex PCR, the TCRdb table keeps only in-frame clones and is missing some. The table has 150,000 to 200,000 clones, around four fifths seen once. As regards this clone: The antigen is undetermined.

Sequenced input: PBMCs. The source is a man aged 35 to 55 in good health and CMV-seropositive. The chain is built from TRBV18 and TRBJ2-2; 9 bases agree with TRBD2. CDR3 protein: CASSLAGAGELFF. The CDR3 DNA reads as TGTGCCAGCTCACTAGCGGGAGCCGGGGAGCTGTTTTTT. Drawing the rest from reference TRBV18 and TRBJ2-2, the complete variable domain is NAGVMQNPRHLVRRRGQEARLRCSPMKGHSHVYWYRQLPEEGLKFMVYLQKENIIDESGMPKERFSAEFPKEGPSILRIQQVVRGDSAAYFCASSLAGAGELFFGEGSRLTVL.